This TCR beta chain was retrieved from a study of cytomegalovirus exposure and HLA in healthy donors. Study-wide points: The study had only CMV serostatus as immune exposure information. Through in vitro validation, a few CMV-associated chains were shown to be specific for CMV antigens.

The PCR employed 60 Vbeta primers together with 13 Jbeta primers. Only in-frame clones appear in the TCRdb table, and some are missing; sequencing was by immunoSEQ multiplex PCR. The sample holds some 170,000 clones; about four fifths are singletons and the top ten take approximately 2.9%. Worth noting for this clone: Its antigen is still unknown.

This CDR3 has 14 amino acids. Losses at the gene ends were 5 bases for V and 7 bases for J; bases not matched to a gene: 8. CDR1 and CDR2 (germline): SGHTA, FQGNSA. Among the donors, all were healthy bone marrow donors. This TCR was recovered from a female donor in good health and CMV-seronegative. The sequencing sample was made of PBMCs. This sequence joins TRBV7-2 and TRBJ2-1, with 7 bases lining up with TRBD1. The CDR3 loop is CASSRDRVGNEQFF. CDR3 sequence (DNA): TGTGCCAGCAGCCGCGACAGGGTAGGTAATGAGCAGTTCTTC.